The 30 T cell receptor beta chains presented below share a single source sample, sequenced in a study of blood T cells in healthy people across ages. The use of a sample-barcoded 5' primer and a J-beta primer mix characterized a second PCR of roughly 6 to 11 cycles. TCRdb re-derived calls from the 5' RACE reads in MiXCR, one entry per CDR3 protein. The table has 650,000 to 1,000,000 distinct CDR3 sequences, roughly 35% seen once. The specimen sequenced was blood. The receptors come from a man younger than 30 in good health.

This clonotype has just a few counts. The rearrangement joins TRBV5-1 to TRBJ2-1; 7 nucleotides match TRBD1. The better agreement between TRBJ2-7 and the DNA end casts doubt on the J call. This CDR3 spans 16 amino acids. CDR1 and CDR2 from the germline V gene are SGHRS and YFSETQ. The CDR3 nucleotides are TGCGCCAGCAGCTTGGAGGGGGCGAGCTCCTACAATGAGCAGTACTTC. Encoded protein: CASSLEGASSYNEQYF.

The chain combines TRBV20-1 with TRBJ2-1; D tentatively reads TRBD1 or TRBD2 (5 bases each). This CDR3 has 12 residues. In germline, CDR1 is DFQATT, CDR2 SNEGSKA (reference sequence). The V end was cut by 6 bases, the J end by 7 bases, with 13 bases between. The CDR3 region is CSASRGRNEQFF. CDR3 coding DNA: TGCAGTGCATCGAGGGGACGGAATGAGCAGTTCTTC.

V gene TRBV20-1 combines with J gene TRBJ2-7; D ambiguous. Per the germline V gene, CDR1 is DFQATT and CDR2 is SNEGSKA (reference sequence). There are 14 residues in the CDR3. The V end was cut by 5 bases, the J end by 7 bases, with 21 bases between. The CDR3 sequence: CSAAPGFSDNEQYF. The DNA of the CDR3 is TGCAGTGCTGCGCCAGGATTTTCAGACAATGAGCAGTACTTC.

V and J are TRBV7-9 and TRBJ1-2, with D perhaps TRBD1 (6 bases). Trimming pared 5 bases from V and 1 base from J, leaving 23 bases between. The CDR3 is made up of 18 amino acids. Per germline, CDR1 SEHNR and CDR2 FQNEAQ (reference sequence). CDR3 in DNA: TGTGCCAGCAGCCCTCTGGAGGACAGTCCCCATTTTAACTATGGCTACACCTTC. Residues: CASSPLEDSPHFNYGYTF.

As concerns this clonotype: At one end, the junction sequence differs from germline, possibly due to a read error. The chain couples TRBV11-2 to TRBJ2-5; 7 bases map to TRBD2. The CDR3 totals 16 residues. Germline V gene data show CDR1 as SGHAT and CDR2 as FQNNGV. CDR3 DNA sequence: TGTGCCAGCGGCTTAGTGCAGCGGGGCCCCCAAGAGACCCAGTACTTC. This gives the protein CASGLVQRGPQETQYF.

The chain's CDR3 is CSAGQAVSGANVLTF. CDR3 DNA: TGCAGTGCCGGACAGGCCGTCTCTGGGGCCAACGTCCTGACTTTC. J is TRBJ2-6 and V is TRBV20-1; 7 bases match TRBD1. CDR3 length: 15 residues. Per germline, CDR1 DFQATT and CDR2 SNEGSKA (reference sequence). The V gene end was trimmed by 6 bases and the J gene end by 0 bases; junction bases not matched to a gene: 5.

This clonotype was detected only once. This sequence joins TRBV4-3 and TRBJ1-5; D is unresolved. CDR1 and CDR2 (germline): LGHNA, YSLEER. V shed 0 bases and J shed 6 bases, with 6 bases lying between them. This CDR3 has 13 amino acids. This CDR3 reads CASSQDLFQPQHF. The DNA of the CDR3 is TGCGCCAGCAGCCAAGATCTCTTTCAGCCCCAGCATTTT.

This clonotype occurred many times. This may be a read error, as it is one base from a much larger clone. The CDR3 reads CASSQGAGSTDTQYF. CDR3 nucleotide sequence: TGTGCCAGCAGCCAAGGGGCAGGGAGCACAGATACGCAGTATTTT. This chain joins TRBV4-3 and TRBJ2-3; possible D gene TRBD1, 5 bases. Germline CDR1 reads LGHNA; CDR2 reads YSLEER. This CDR3 is built from 15 residues.

This clonotype came up once. The chain employs TRBV12-3 or TRBV12-4 and TRBJ1-3; D possibly corresponds to TRBD1 (5 bases). The CDR3 totals 12 residues. Trimming left V 5 bases short and J 8 bases short, with 10 bases between. CDR3 region: CASSPQGDTIYF. The CDR3 bases are TGTGCCAGCAGTCCCCAAGGGGACACCATATATTTT.

This clonotype occurred once. A read error may produce the germline difference seen at one junction end. The chain recombines TRBV7-6 with TRBJ2-1, with unresolved D. The CDR3 runs to 13 residues. Germline CDR1 reads SGHVS; CDR2 reads FNYEAQ. CDR3 sequence (DNA): TGTGCCAGCCTCTCAGCCGCCTACAATAAGCAGTTCTTC. It translates to CASLSAAYNKQFF.

This clonotype was detected a few times. This sequence joins TRBV20-1 and TRBJ1-6; TRBD1 is a possible D gene (5 bases). V was cut by 5 bases and J by 10 bases, with 18 bases left in between. CDR1 is DFQATT, CDR2 SNEGSKA, per germline (reference sequence). The CDR3 is 14 amino acids. This chain's CDR3 is CSAPKAGEESPLHF. CDR3 sequence (DNA): TGCAGTGCTCCGAAGGCGGGGGAAGAATCACCCCTCCACTTT.

The chain couples TRBV6-5 to TRBJ1-2, with D perhaps matching TRBD1 (6 bases). CDR3 length: 14 residues. The germline V gene has CDR1 MNHEY and CDR2 SVGAGI. V was trimmed by 9 bases and J by 7 bases, leaving 21 bases between them. This CDR3 is CASKIQGIQGGYTF. In nucleotides, the CDR3 is TGTGCCAGTAAAATACAGGGAATTCAGGGTGGCTACACCTTC.

For this clonotype: This may stem from a read error, because a much larger clone lies one nucleotide away. CDR3 sequence reads: CASSQATVGGQYF. CDR3 bases: TGTGCCAGCAGCCAAGCGACCGTTGGGGGGCAGTACTTC. This chain links TRBV14 with TRBJ2-7; D is perhaps TRBD1 or TRBD2 (5 bases each). The germline V gene encodes CDR1 SGHDN and CDR2 FVKESK. The CDR3 spans 13 residues. With 1 base removed from V and 9 bases from J, the gap between germline ends came to 13 bases.

This clonotype was seen only once. The rearrangement links TRBV29-1 to TRBJ2-1; the D is unclear. V dropped 7 bases and J dropped 8 bases, with 21 bases sitting between them. The CDR3 loop spans 14 amino acids. Per germline, CDR1 SQVTM and CDR2 ANQGSEA. Written as DNA, the CDR3 is TGCAGCGCTGCCGATTCTTGGGTCTCCGATGAGCAGTTCTTC. It codes for CSAADSWVSDEQFF.

About this clonotype: At one boundary the junction diverges from the germline segment, which might be a read error. This sequence joins TRBV18 and TRBJ2-3; TRBD2 matches at 11 bases. This CDR3 is 16 amino acids long. Germline values: CDR1 KGHSH, CDR2 LQKENI. The CDR3 here is CASSPGTSGSTETQYF. In nucleotides, the CDR3 is TGTGCCAGCTCACCAGGGACTAGCGGTAGCACAGAAACGCAGTATTTT.

This clonotype appeared many times. One junction end disagrees with the germline gene, perhaps due to a read error. The rearrangement joins TRBV11-2 to TRBJ2-5; TRBD2 agrees at 8 bases. This CDR3 region has 14 residues. Germline lookup yields CDR1 SGHAT and CDR2 FQNNGV. The CDR3 coding sequence is TGTGCCAGCAGTTTAGGACTAGCCAGGGAGACCCAGTACTTC. It codes for CASSLGLARETQYF.

This clonotype was observed a handful of times. This sequence joins TRBV28 and TRBJ2-5, with 8 bases that match TRBD1. Germline V gene data show CDR1 as MDHEN and CDR2 as SYDVKM. The CDR3 is 15 residues long. Trimming at V came to 4 bases and at J to 4 bases, leaving 8 bases not matched to a gene. In DNA form, the CDR3 reads TGTGCCAGCAGTTCAGGGGGCAGCCAGGGAGAGACCCAGTACTTC. Translating it yields CASSSGGSQGETQYF.

The V and J genes are TRBV20-1 and TRBJ2-6; possible D gene TRBD1, 6 bases. V was cut by 2 bases and J by 0 bases, with 8 bases left in between. CDR1 DFQATT and CDR2 SNEGSKA come from the germline V gene (reference sequence). There are 15 residues in the CDR3. The CDR3 loop is CSARLGGSGANVLTF. The CDR3 DNA sequence: TGCAGTGCTAGACTAGGGGGCTCTGGGGCCAACGTCCTGACTTTC.

This chain joins TRBV12-3 or TRBV12-4 and TRBJ1-1; weak D call: TRBD1 (6 bases). The CDR3 extends over 11 amino acids. Deletions cut 10 bases from V and 11 bases from J, with 17 bases between. Written as DNA, the CDR3 is TGTGCCAATGTGGGGGGCGCGAATGCTTTCTTT. This encodes CANVGGANAFF.

The chain couples TRBV20-1 to TRBJ1-6; 10 nucleotides align to TRBD1. V shed 4 bases and J 9 bases; nucleotides not matched to a gene: 15. The CDR3 contains 17 residues. Per germline, CDR1 DFQATT and CDR2 SNEGSKA (reference sequence). The CDR3 loop is CSATSGTGELFRSPLHF. The DNA of the CDR3 is TGCAGTGCTACATCCGGGACAGGGGAACTTTTCCGTTCACCCCTCCACTTT.

The sample holds a few counts of this clonotype. The rearrangement joins TRBV9 to TRBJ1-1, with D unclear. Germline V lookup: CDR1 SGDLS, CDR2 YYNGEE. This CDR3 has 13 residues. Trimming took 3 bases from V and 0 from J, leaving 6 bases between them. The DNA for the CDR3 is TGTGCCAGCAGCGCAGACATGAACACTGAAGCTTTCTTT. Amino acids: CASSADMNTEAFF.

CDR3 sequence: CASSLVGTGIQPQHF. The CDR3, as DNA: TGTGCCAGCAGTTTAGTAGGGACAGGGATTCAGCCCCAGCATTTT. V and J are TRBV12-3 or TRBV12-4 and TRBJ1-5; TRBD1 matches at 9 bases. The CDR3 sequence is 15 residues long. V gave up 1 base and J gave up 6 bases; unmatched junction bases: 4.

Ten or more counts support this clonotype. The V gene is TRBV9, the J gene TRBJ2-7; 7 positions match TRBD1. The junction had 14 bases not matched to a gene; V was cut back by 4 bases and J by 10 bases. CDR1 and CDR2 (germline): SGDLS, YYNGEE. This CDR3 is built from 14 residues. CDR3 DNA sequence: TGTGCCAGCAGCCCTGGACAGGCTACTTATGTTCAGTACTTC. Protein product: CASSPGQATYVQYF.

The V call is TRBV20-1, the J call TRBJ1-1; D remains ambiguous. Per germline, CDR1 DFQATT and CDR2 SNEGSKA (reference sequence). The CDR3 has 13 amino acids. The V end was cut by 3 bases, the J end by 3 bases, with 11 bases between. DNA of the CDR3: TGCAGTGCTAGGAATCGTTTGGACACTGAAGCTTTCTTT. This codes for CSARNRLDTEAFF.

This chain connects TRBV7-2 to TRBJ1-1; a weak D match, TRBD1 (5 bases). Germline V gene data show CDR1 as SGHTA and CDR2 as FQGNSA. Trimming stripped 1 base from V and 6 bases from J, with 18 bases between. The length of the CDR3 is 16 residues. CDR3 coding DNA: TGTGCCAGCAGCTTAGTGCAGGGCTTGAAGTTCTCTGAAGCTTTCTTT. It specifies CASSLVQGLKFSEAFF.

The chain has TRBV6-2 or TRBV6-3 and TRBJ1-1; possibly TRBD1 for D (6 bases). The CDR3 totals 14 residues. Germline-derived CDR1 and CDR2 are MNHEY and SVGEGT. V was cut by 5 bases and J by 10 bases, with 20 bases left in between. The CDR3 loop is CASSGTWGRQGAFF. CDR3 DNA: TGTGCCAGCAGTGGGACATGGGGACGCCAAGGAGCTTTCTTT.

The genes are TRBV12-3 or TRBV12-4 and TRBJ1-5, with 7 bases matching TRBD1. V trimming: 5 bases; J trimming: 6 bases; junction bases outside the gene matches: 4. This CDR3 is built from 13 residues. CDR3: CASSAQGTQPQHF. The CDR3 DNA reads TGTGCCAGCAGTGCACAGGGGACTCAGCCCCAGCATTTT.

This clonotype has at least ten counts. V and J are TRBV29-1 and TRBJ2-1; perhaps D is TRBD1 or TRBD2 (6 bases each). The CDR3 is 14 amino acids. CDR1 and CDR2 (germline): SQVTM, ANQGSEA. The germline V and J ends were trimmed by 7 bases and 5 bases, with 18 bases remaining between them. The CDR3 loop reads CSGQRGVTNNEQFF. CDR3 DNA sequence: TGCAGCGGGCAGAGGGGGGTTACCAACAATGAGCAGTTCTTC.

The table lists this clonotype with a few counts. The J gene is TRBJ1-5, the V gene TRBV19; D is unclear. Looked up from germline, CDR1 is LNHDA and CDR2 is SQIVND (reference sequence). Trimming shortened V by 7 bases and J by 5 bases, and 15 bases separated the two germline ends. The CDR3 runs 14 residues. The CDR3: CASTLDRTYQPQHF. The DNA of the CDR3 is TGTGCCAGTACCTTAGATCGTACCTATCAGCCCCAGCATTTT.

The chain is built from TRBV2 and TRBJ2-7, with D uncertain. This CDR3 spans 12 amino acids. Germline CDR1 and CDR2: SNHLY and FYNNEI. Trimming stripped 6 bases from V and 2 bases from J, with 8 bases between. CDR3: CASRLTPYEQYF. The CDR3 DNA follows: TGTGCCAGCAGGCTAACCCCCTACGAGCAGTACTTC. Supplemented by reference TRBV2 and TRBJ2-7, the full variable domain reads EPEVTQTPSHQVTQMGQEVILRCVPISNHLYFYWYRQILGQKVEFLVSFYNNEISEKSEIFDDQFSVERPDGSNFTLKIRSTKLEDSAMYFCASRLTPYEQYFGPGTRLTVT.